Below, 16 T cell receptor beta chains from the same sample are listed, as sequenced in a study of cytomegalovirus exposure and HLA in healthy donors. The method was immunoSEQ multiplex PCR; TCRdb's version includes in-frame clones alone and lacks a portion of them. The repertoire holds around 200,000 clones, approximately 84% seen once, with 2.8% in the top ten. Sequencing used PBMCs. All receptors derive from a woman aged 18-29 years in good health and CMV-seropositive.

V is TRBV6-1 and J is TRBJ2-5; 8 nucleotides match TRBD2. From germline, CDR1 is MNHNS and CDR2 SASEGT. Losses at the gene ends were 3 bases for V and 2 bases for J; bases not matched to a gene: 5. CDR3 size: 15 residues. The CDR3 spells CASSDEAGGQETQYF. The CDR3, as DNA: TGTGCCAGCAGTGATGAGGCGGGGGGACAAGAGACCCAGTACTTC.

The rearrangement uses TRBV6-5 and TRBJ2-3; weak D call: TRBD1 (5 bases). This CDR3 has 15 residues. Germline CDR1 reads MNHEY; CDR2 reads SVGAGI. Trimming stripped 2 bases from V and 0 bases from J, with 9 bases between. The CDR3 coding sequence is TGTGCCAGCAGTTACAGGGGTTCTAGCACAGATACGCAGTATTTT. Amino acids: CASSYRGSSTDTQYF.

The chain carries TRBV5-1 and TRBJ1-4; 10 bases align to TRBD1. Germline trimming cut 0 bases from V and 6 bases from J; bases unmatched to any gene: 5. CDR3 length equals 16 residues. Germline V gene lookup returns CDR1 SGHRS and CDR2 YFSETQ. CDR3 nucleotides: TGCGCCAGCAGCTTGGGACAGGGGGCGAGGGATGAAAAACTGTTTTTT. It specifies CASSLGQGARDEKLFF.

The gene calls are TRBV5-3 and TRBJ2-3; the D gene is possibly TRBD2 (6 bases). TRBV5-3 is filed as an ORF, its function uncertain. This CDR3 contains 16 residues. V lost 0 bases, J lost 1 base, and 12 bases lay in between. The CDR3 loop is CARSLATRGRTDTQYF. The CDR3 coding sequence is TGTGCCAGAAGCTTGGCGACGCGGGGTCGCACAGATACGCAGTATTTT.

V and J are TRBV9 and TRBJ1-2; D is unclear. The germline V gene has CDR1 SGDLS and CDR2 YYNGEE. The V gene lost 7 bases and the J gene lost 8 bases, with 12 bases spanning the gap. The CDR3 sequence is 11 residues long. For the CDR3, the DNA is TGTGCCAGCCAAGGCAGGCCCGGCTACACCTTC. Translated, it gives CASQGRPGYTF.

The rearrangement joins TRBV4-1 to TRBJ2-3; possibly TRBD2 for D (5 bases). The CDR3 runs 16 residues. Trimming took 4 bases from V and 5 from J, leaving 19 bases between them. Germline V gene data show CDR1 as MGHRA and CDR2 as YSYEKL. The CDR3, as DNA: TGCGCCAGCAGCCTGGCGGGTTCAGCCAGTGGAGATACGCAGTATTTT. Amino acid sequence: CASSLAGSASGDTQYF.

This chain links TRBV27 with TRBJ1-5, with D possibly TRBD1 on 5 matching bases. This CDR3 has 16 residues. Trimming shortened V by 5 bases and J by 1 base, and 15 bases separated the two germline ends. From germline, CDR1 is MNHEY and CDR2 SMNVEV (reference sequence). The CDR3 DNA reads TGTGCCAGCAGTGCGCGGGGCAGGGCCAGCAATCAGCCCCAGCATTTT. Translation: CASSARGRASNQPQHF.

The rearrangement uses TRBV9 and TRBJ1-2; D gene unclear. Deletions cut 4 bases from V and 6 bases from J, with 7 bases between. The CDR3 spans 11 residues. Germline V gene data show CDR1 as SGDLS and CDR2 as YYNGEE. Here the CDR3 reads CASSQVDGYTF. The CDR3 nucleotides are TGTGCCAGCAGCCAGGTGGATGGCTACACCTTC.

V gene TRBV14 combines with J gene TRBJ2-7; perhaps TRBD1 as D (6 bases). The ends were cut back, 4 bases at V and 5 bases at J, with 12 bases in the middle. This CDR3 spans 13 amino acids. Germline V gives CDR1 SGHDN, CDR2 FVKESK. The CDR3 is CASSLRDMNEQYF. The CDR3 DNA follows: TGTGCCAGCAGCCTTCGGGACATGAACGAGCAGTACTTC. Full variable domain (remainder filled in from reference TRBV14 and TRBJ2-7): EAGVTQFPSHSVIEKGQTVTLRCDPISGHDNLYWYRRVMGKEIKFLLHFVKESKQDESGMPNNRFLAERTGGTYSTLKVQPAELEDSGVYFCASSLRDMNEQYFGPGTRLTVT.

This clone has only one observation. The DNA of the CDR3 is TGTGCCAGCAGCTTGGGACAGCCTTATGGCTACACCTTC. Translation gives CASSLGQPYGYTF. This chain joins TRBV5-8 and TRBJ1-2; a weak D match, TRBD1 (5 bases). CDR3 length: 13 residues. Germline CDR1 reads SGHTS; CDR2 reads YDEGEE. The V end lost 0 bases, the J end lost 5 bases, and 8 bases lay between the germline ends.

V is TRBV5-1 and J is TRBJ2-7; possibly TRBD1 for D (5 bases). Germline assignment: CDR1 SGHRS and CDR2 YFSETQ. This CDR3 has 14 amino acids. Trimming shortened V by 3 bases and J by 0 bases, and 10 bases separated the two germline ends. Here the CDR3 DNA reads TGCGCCAGCAGCTCCTCAGGGATCTCCTACGAGCAGTACTTC. It translates to CASSSSGISYEQYF.

The J gene is TRBJ2-5, the V gene TRBV18, with 7 bases aligning to TRBD2. Germline values: CDR1 KGHSH, CDR2 LQKENI. This CDR3 is 13 amino acids long. Unmatched junction bases numbered 4, after V lost 5 bases and J lost 4 bases. The CDR3 sequence is CASSGLGSETQYF. The CDR3 DNA reads as TGTGCCAGCTCAGGACTAGGATCAGAGACCCAGTACTTC.

Written as DNA, the CDR3 is TGCGCCAGCAGCCCGGGACAAATCAAGTCACCCCTCCACTTT. It is translated as CASSPGQIKSPLHF. This sequence joins TRBV5-1 and TRBJ1-6; D possibly corresponds to TRBD1 (6 bases). The CDR3 contains 14 residues. Germline CDR1 is SGHRS and CDR2 is YFSETQ. The V end lost 4 bases, the J end lost 10 bases, and 15 bases lay between the germline ends.

The chain couples TRBV27 to TRBJ1-6; D is perhaps TRBD1 (6 bases). Germline-derived CDR1 and CDR2 are MNHEY and SMNVEV (reference sequence). CDR3 length equals 14 residues. V lost 3 bases, J lost 10 bases, and 13 bases lay in between. Here the CDR3 DNA reads TGTGCCAGCAGTTTGGGGGCAGCTGGGTCACCCCTCCACTTT. It translates to CASSLGAAGSPLHF.

The rearrangement joins TRBV6-5 to TRBJ2-7, with 11 bases fitting TRBD1. Germline V gene data show CDR1 as MNHEY and CDR2 as SVGAGI. With V trimmed by 4 bases and J by 4 bases, 6 bases remained unmatched. The CDR3 length is 15 residues. CDR3 protein: CASSSGQGASYEQYF. Written as DNA, the CDR3 is TGTGCCAGCAGTTCCGGACAGGGGGCTTCTTACGAGCAGTACTTC.

A few counts support this clone. V gene TRBV4-2 combines with J gene TRBJ1-2, with D possibly matching TRBD1 (6 bases). The CDR3 runs 15 residues. V was trimmed by 6 bases and J by 4 bases, leaving 18 bases between them. From germline, CDR1 is LGHNA and CDR2 YNFKEQ. This CDR3 is CASSQQTQGGYGYTF. The CDR3 nucleotides read TGTGCCAGCAGTCAACAAACACAGGGCGGCTATGGCTACACCTTC.